One T cell receptor (beta chain) is described in this entry. The sample belongs to a study of regulatory T cells in long-lasting Graves disease. Time point defined: newly diagnosed GD, antithyroid drugs for less than 3 months. The TCR library used RNA extracted from PBMCs. V was clipped by 1 base and J by 0 bases; unmatched bases: 15. Germline V gene data show CDR1 as GTSNPN and CDR2 as SVGIG (reference sequence). The CDR3 spans 19 residues. CDR3-region Arm-PCR and iRepertoire HTBI primers produced the TCR beta libraries. TCRdb recomputed calls from the multiplex PCR reads with MiXCR, one row per CDR3 protein. This table has about 200,000 distinct CDR3 sequences, roughly 19% appearing once. The data were also submitted as part of a second study, on T cells in Graves' hyperthyroidism and ophthalmopathy.

The TCR sequence derives from a woman in her thirties with Graves disease. Material: peripheral blood mononuclear cells (PBMCs), obtained at new diagnosis, from a patient treated with antithyroid drugs. The chain joins TRBV30 to TRBJ1-5; 7 bases line up with TRBD1. The CDR3 coding sequence is TGTGCCTGGAGTGGAGGGACAGCCTCAGGGCCTTATAGCAATCAGCCCCAGCATTTT. Translated, it gives CAWSGGTASGPYSNQPQHF.